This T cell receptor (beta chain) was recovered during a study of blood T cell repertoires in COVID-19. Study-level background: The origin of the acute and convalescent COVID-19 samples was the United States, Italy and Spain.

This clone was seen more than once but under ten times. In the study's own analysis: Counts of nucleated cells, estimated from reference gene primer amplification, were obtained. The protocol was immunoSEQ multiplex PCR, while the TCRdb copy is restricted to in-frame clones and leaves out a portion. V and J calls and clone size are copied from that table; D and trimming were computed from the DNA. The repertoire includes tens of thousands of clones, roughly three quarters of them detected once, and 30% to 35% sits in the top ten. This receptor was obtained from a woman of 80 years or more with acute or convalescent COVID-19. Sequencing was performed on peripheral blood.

CDR3 protein: CASSPPGFYEQYF. In DNA, the CDR3 is TGTGCCAGTAGCCCTCCGGGGTTCTACGAGCAGTACTTC. The genes are TRBV19 and TRBJ2-7; D is possibly TRBD2 (5 bases). The CDR3 covers 13 residues. V was shortened by 6 bases and J by 3 bases, with 12 bases between the two germline ends. Germline V gene lookup returns CDR1 LNHDA and CDR2 SQIVND (reference sequence).